This record covers a single TCR beta chain. The junction departs from germline at one end; a sequencing error may be responsible. Germline CDR1 is SGHNT and CDR2 is YYREEE (reference sequence). The CDR3 has 12 residues. Using immunoSEQ multiplex PCR, the repertoire was profiled, and TCRdb retains in-frame clones only, with some absent. Found here are under 200,000 clones, approximately 80% of them singletons; the top ten hold approximately 7%. These data originate in a study of cytomegalovirus exposure and HLA in healthy donors. Sequencing was carried out using PBMCs. The chain recombines TRBV5-4 with TRBJ2-5; D is uncertain. The receptor was derived from a man aged 18 to 29 in good health and CMV-seropositive. This CDR3 reads CANSADLGTQYF. The CDR3 coding sequence is TGTGCCAACAGCGCCGATCTCGGGACCCAGTACTTC.